This is a list of T cell receptor beta chains from one sample in a study of response to subunit inactivated influenza vaccine. TCRdb re-called the RT-PCR reads with MiXCR, one entry per CDR3 protein. The repertoire consists of approximately 520,000 distinct CDR3 sequences, with 25% occurring once and the leading ten covering 1.5% to 2%. The sequenced sample was CD4+ T cells sorted from PBMCs, obtained 4 to 6 days after vaccination. The receptors originated from a man aged 50 or older who received an inactivated influenza vaccine. CDR3s include the opening cysteine and the closing phenylalanine or tryptophan. Each record gives: V gene, D gene, clone size, J gene, CDR3 DNA, CDR3 protein. The D gene is left open where the match is weak. Only part of the rows carry a size: once, few, many, or a class if the clone is expanded.

V: TRBV12-3/TRBV12-4
D: TRBD2
size: NA
J: TRBJ2-1
DNA: TGTGCCAGCAGTTTTGTAGCGGGAGAATACAATGAGCAGTTCTTC
CDR3: CASSFVAGEYNEQFF

V: TRBV5-1
D: TRBD1
size: NA
J: TRBJ2-1
DNA: TGCGCCAGCAGCTTGTCGCGAGGGGGCGCCTACAATGAGCAGTTCTTC
CDR3: CASSLSRGGAYNEQFF

V: TRBV6-2/TRBV6-3
D: NA
size: few
J: TRBJ2-5
DNA: TGTGCCAGCACCCCTCAGGGTACCCAAGAGACCCAGTACTTC
CDR3: CASTPQGTQETQYF

V: TRBV20-1
D: NA
size: NA
J: TRBJ1-4
DNA: TGCAGTGCTAGGCGTCAGCGTAATGAAAAACTGTTTTTT
CDR3: CSARRQRNEKLFF

V: TRBV12-3/TRBV12-4
D: NA
size: few
J: TRBJ2-1
DNA: TGTGCCAGCAGTTTTGGGGGGAAAGACAATGAGCAGTTCTTC
CDR3: CASSFGGKDNEQFF

V: TRBV9
D: NA
size: few
J: TRBJ2-3
DNA: TGTGCCAGCAGCGTAGGGCTCACCACAGATACGCAGTATTTT
CDR3: CASSVGLTTDTQYF

V: TRBV7-2
D: NA
size: NA
J: TRBJ2-3
DNA: TGTGCCAGCAGCTTAGGCCCACGGACCGGGGGTGGAGATACGCAGTATTTT
CDR3: CASSLGPRTGGGDTQYF

V: TRBV6-2/TRBV6-3
D: TRBD2
size: once
J: TRBJ2-2
DNA: TGTGCCGGAGGCGGGAGGAACACCGGGGAGCTGTTTTTT
CDR3: CAGGGRNTGELFF

V: TRBV20-1
D: NA
size: NA
J: TRBJ2-4
DNA: TGCAGTGCAGGGTGGGCGCCAAAAAACATTCAGTACTTC
CDR3: CSAGWAPKNIQYF

V: TRBV20-1
D: NA
size: NA
J: TRBJ1-6
DNA: TGCAGTGCTAGAAGACCGTCCGTGGGTTCACCCCTCCACTTT
CDR3: CSARRPSVGSPLHF

V: TRBV4-3
D: NA
size: few
J: TRBJ2-2
DNA: TGCGCCAGCAGCCAAGTCCTTATAGCGGGACAGGCCACCGGGGAGCTGTTTTTT
CDR3: CASSQVLIAGQATGELFF

V: TRBV7-2
D: NA
size: few
J: TRBJ2-1
DNA: TGTGCCAGCACCCCGCAACAGGCCTCCTACAATGAGCAGTTCTTC
CDR3: CASTPQQASYNEQFF

V: TRBV6-2/TRBV6-3
D: TRBD1
size: few
J: TRBJ1-2
DNA: TGTGCCAGCACCTTTTCGACAGGGGTGCGCTATGGCTACACCTTC
CDR3: CASTFSTGVRYGYTF

V: TRBV29-1
D: TRBD2
size: NA
J: TRBJ2-2
DNA: TGCAGCGTACGGGAGGGGAGTTGGACCGGGGAGCTGTTTTTT
CDR3: CSVREGSWTGELFF